This T cell receptor (beta chain) was obtained from a study of blood T cell repertoires in COVID-19 (dated by TCRdb to about 2020). Some background on the complete study: The collaborator samples originated in the United States, Italy and Spain and spanned the acute and convalescent phases of COVID-19. The prospective study material was composed of cDNA or gDNA derived from T cells, B-cell-depleted T cells, or PBMCs. Subjects who had been exposed to COVID-19, were actively infected with it, or had recovered from it provided the deeply sampled blood TCRbeta repertoires that made up the dataset. The repertoires were released in a freely available public database intended as a resource for research on the immune response to SARS-CoV-2. Samples came from the ongoing ImmuneRACE study (first 160 participants) plus 1,254 subjects from 6 global collaborators. The sample metadata nearly always contained a de-identified subject ID, COVID-19 status, age in years and sex. HLA class I and class II types, where available, came from metadata supplied by the sample provider rather than from assay-based typing. Paper-wide results and their limitations: Clinical and demographic metadata were provided uncurated, with the amount varying by source and participant.

Collaborating institutions collected whole blood in K2EDTA tubes following their own protocols. For TCRbeta analysis, collaborator samples were shipped as frozen whole blood, as isolated PBMCs, or as DNA extracted from either sample type. This clone showed up just once. Its antigen remains undetermined. Base qualities are not provided; no much larger clone lies one nucleotide away. TCRbeta CDR3 regions were amplified from genomic DNA by means of the immunoSEQ Assay, a bias-controlled multiplex PCR. In the source study's methods: The number of nucleated cells in each sample was estimated by amplification of reference gene primers within the assay. To quantify the absolute abundance of each unique TCRbeta CDR3 rearrangement, sequence reads were collapsed and filtered. Productive Simpson clonality was computed per sample as the square root of Simpson's diversity index over productive rearrangements. Here the immuneACCESS table is served through TCRdb, limited to in-frame sequences with V and J called. Missing clones are a known gap in these copies; in checked studies unresolved V genes cover under half, and the rest lacks a known reason. The V and J calls and clone size were taken over from that table, and D and trimming were inferred from the DNA. Counted in this sample were 200,000 or so clones; around 80% of them appeared once. The ten largest clonotypes hold 10% of the sample.

CDR1 and CDR2 (LGHNA, YSLEER) derive from the germline V gene. Here V drops 0 bases and J drops 13 bases, and the junction holds 8 bases not matched to any gene. The CDR3 starts with the cysteine, ends with the phenylalanine, and has 14 residues. This entry keeps only the CDR3 DNA: 42 bases, framed from base 1. This sequence was found in an elderly woman with acute or convalescent COVID-19. The specimen was peripheral blood. The chain is assembled from TRBV4-3 and TRBJ2-1; 8 bases in the junction line up with TRBD1. CDR3 region: CASSQDWTGLFQFF. In nucleotides, the sequence is TGCGCCAGCAGCCAAGATTGGACAGGGCTTTTCCAGTTCTTC.